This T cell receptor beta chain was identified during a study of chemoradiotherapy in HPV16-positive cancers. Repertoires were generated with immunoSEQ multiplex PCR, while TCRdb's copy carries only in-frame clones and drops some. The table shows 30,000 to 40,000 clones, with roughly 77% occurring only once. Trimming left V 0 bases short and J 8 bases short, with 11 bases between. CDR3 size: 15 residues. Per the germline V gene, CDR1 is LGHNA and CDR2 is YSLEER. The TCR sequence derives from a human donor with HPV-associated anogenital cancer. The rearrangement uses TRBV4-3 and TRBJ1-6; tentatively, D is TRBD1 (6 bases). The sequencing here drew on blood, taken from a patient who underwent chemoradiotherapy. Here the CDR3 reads CASSQDPQGDSPLHF. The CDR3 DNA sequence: TGCGCCAGCAGCCAAGATCCACAGGGAGATTCACCCCTCCACTTT.